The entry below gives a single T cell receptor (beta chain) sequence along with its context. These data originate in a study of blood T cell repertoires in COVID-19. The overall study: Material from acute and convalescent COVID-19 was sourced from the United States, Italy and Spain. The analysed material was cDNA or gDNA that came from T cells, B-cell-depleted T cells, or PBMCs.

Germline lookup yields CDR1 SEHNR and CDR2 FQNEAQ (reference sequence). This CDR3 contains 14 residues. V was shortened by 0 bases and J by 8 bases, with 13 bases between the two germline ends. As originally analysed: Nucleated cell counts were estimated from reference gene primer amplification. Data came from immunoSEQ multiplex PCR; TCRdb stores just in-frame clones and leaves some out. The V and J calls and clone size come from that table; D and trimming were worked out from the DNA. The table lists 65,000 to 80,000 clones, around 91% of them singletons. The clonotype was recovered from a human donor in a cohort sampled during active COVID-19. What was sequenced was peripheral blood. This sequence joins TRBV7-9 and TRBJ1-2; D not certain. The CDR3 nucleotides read TGTGCCAGCAGCTTAGCGCCCCCCTCCAGGGGCTACACCTTC. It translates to CASSLAPPSRGYTF.